This T cell receptor beta chain stems from a study of OX40 agonist ivuxolimab in advanced cancers. Looking at the study overall: Ivuxolimab, which targeted the costimulatory receptor OX40 (CD134), was an agonistic, fully human IgG2 monoclonal antibody. Prior anti-PD-1, anti-PD-L1 or anti-CTLA-4 therapy was permitted, and 40% to 50% of dose-escalation patients had received checkpoint inhibitors. A male proportion of almost 85% and a mean age of roughly 58 years, ranging from 23 to 79, were recorded for the dose-escalation cohort. Partial responses occurred in three dose-escalation patients: two with cutaneous melanoma and one with hepatocellular carcinoma. The purpose of peripheral TCRbeta sequencing was to test whether ivuxolimab changed TCR sequence diversity and led to clonal T-cell expansion. The paper covers the monotherapy dose-escalation part of the phase I ivuxolimab trial, which included N ≈ 52 patients. Intravenous ivuxolimab was administered to patients every 2 weeks at six dose levels: 0.01, 0.1, 0.3, 1.5, 3 and 10 mg/kg. Of the roughly 50 dose-escalation patients, hepatocellular carcinoma was present in approximately 20, melanoma in approximately 15, renal cell carcinoma in 9 and head and neck cancer in 9.

Patients with autoimmune disease history or receiving systemic immunosuppression were excluded from the trial. Peripheral blood for TCR sequencing was collected from all dose cohorts at baseline, on cycle 4 day 1, and on cycle 7 day 1. The samples were drawn from a first-in-human, open-label, multicenter phase I dose-escalation trial of ivuxolimab. Adults with locally advanced or metastatic melanoma, renal cell, hepatocellular, or head and neck squamous cell carcinoma were enrolled in the trial. Before TCR sequencing, CD4+ T cells and CD8+ T cells were sorted from peripheral blood as separate populations. This clone turned up a few times. Its antigen is still unknown. The sample holds no much larger clone one base away, and base qualities are not on file. To sequence the TCRbeta CDR3 region, genomic DNA was isolated from the sorted cells. The immunoSEQ Assay was used for sequencing of TCRbeta CDR3 regions. Entries here come from immuneACCESS through TCRdb and include only in-frame sequences with V and J called. Some clones fail to appear in such tables; in the studies checked, an unresolved V gene covers under half of the shortfall, and the cause of the remainder is unknown. The sample contains 70,000 to 80,000 clones, roughly 90% of them found a single time. The top ten clonotypes cover over 0.75% of the sample.

The germline V gene gives CDR1 as SGHTA and CDR2 as FQGNSA. Its CDR3 holds 14 amino acids, cysteine through phenylalanine. Left in the record is the CDR3 DNA by itself, 42 bases read in frame from the first base. The V end gives up 4 bases and the J end 9 bases, leaving 7 bases in the junction not matched to a gene. Points the paper makes about the study in general: After ivuxolimab, expanded clones were on average more numerous among CD8+ T cells than among CD4+ T cells. In the 0.1-3.0 mg/kg groups, partial responders had among the lowest normalized peripheral clonal expansion, particularly in CD8+ T cells. Antigen specificity was not determined for the clonally expanded peripheral T cells. Low levels of normalized T-cell clonal expansion were also seen in some nonresponding patients. Clonal expansion of both CD4+ and CD8+ blood T cells was observed from baseline to week 6 at doses 0.1 to 3.0 mg/kg.

This specimen was CD4+ or CD8+ T cells sorted from blood, taken in a trial of the OX40 agonist ivuxolimab. Recombination linked TRBV7-2 to TRBJ2-1; the central 9 bases match TRBD2. The source is an adult with an advanced solid tumor such as melanoma, head and neck, liver or kidney cancer. The CDR3 loop reads CASSSRGSGSEQFF. DNA sequence: TGTGCCAGCAGCTCCCGGGGTAGCGGGAGTGAGCAGTTCTTC.